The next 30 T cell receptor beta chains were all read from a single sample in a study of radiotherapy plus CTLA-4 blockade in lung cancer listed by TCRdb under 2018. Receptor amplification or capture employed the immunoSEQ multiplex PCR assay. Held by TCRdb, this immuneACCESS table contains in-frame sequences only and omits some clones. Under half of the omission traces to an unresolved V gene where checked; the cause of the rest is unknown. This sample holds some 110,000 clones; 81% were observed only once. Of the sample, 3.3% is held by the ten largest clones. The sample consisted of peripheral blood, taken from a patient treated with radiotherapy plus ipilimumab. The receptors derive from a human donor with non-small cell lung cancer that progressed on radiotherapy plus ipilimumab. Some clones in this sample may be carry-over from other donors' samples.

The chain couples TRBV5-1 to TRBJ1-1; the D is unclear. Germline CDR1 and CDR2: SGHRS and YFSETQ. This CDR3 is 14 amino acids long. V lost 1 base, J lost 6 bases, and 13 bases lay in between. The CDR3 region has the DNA TGCGCCAGCAGCTTGAGGGCAGGAGACCCTGAAGCTTTCTTT. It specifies CASSLRAGDPEAFF.

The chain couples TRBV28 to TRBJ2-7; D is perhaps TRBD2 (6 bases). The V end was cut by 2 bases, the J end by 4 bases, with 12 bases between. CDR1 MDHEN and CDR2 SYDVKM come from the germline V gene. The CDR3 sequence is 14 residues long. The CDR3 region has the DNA TGTGCCAGCAGTTTACATGCAGGGAGGTACGAGCAGTACTTC. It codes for CASSLHAGRYEQYF.

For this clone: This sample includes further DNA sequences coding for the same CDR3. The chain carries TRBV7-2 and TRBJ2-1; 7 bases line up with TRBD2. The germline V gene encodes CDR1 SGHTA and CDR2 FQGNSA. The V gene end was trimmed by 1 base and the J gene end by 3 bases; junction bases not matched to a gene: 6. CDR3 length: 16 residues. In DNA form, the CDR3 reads TGTGCCAGCAGCTTAGTGAGCGGGGCAATCTACAATGAGCAGTTCTTC. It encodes CASSLVSGAIYNEQFF.

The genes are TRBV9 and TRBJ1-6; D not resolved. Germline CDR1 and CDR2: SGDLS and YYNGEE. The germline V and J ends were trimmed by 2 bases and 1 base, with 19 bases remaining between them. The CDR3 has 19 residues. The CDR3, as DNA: TGTGCCAGCAGCGTGTCCTACTTCCCGGTAGGATCCTATAATTCACCCCTCCACTTT. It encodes CASSVSYFPVGSYNSPLHF.

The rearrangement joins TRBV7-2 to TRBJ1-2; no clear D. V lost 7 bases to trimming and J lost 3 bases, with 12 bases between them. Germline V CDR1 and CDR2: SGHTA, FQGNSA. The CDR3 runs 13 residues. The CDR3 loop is CASTLTADYGYTF. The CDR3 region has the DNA TGTGCCAGCACTCTTACTGCTGACTATGGCTACACCTTC.

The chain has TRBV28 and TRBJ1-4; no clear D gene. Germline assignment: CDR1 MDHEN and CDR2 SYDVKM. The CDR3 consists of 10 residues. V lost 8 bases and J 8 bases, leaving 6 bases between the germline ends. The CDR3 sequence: CASSREKLFF. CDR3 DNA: TGTGCCAGCTCGAGGGAAAAACTGTTTTTT. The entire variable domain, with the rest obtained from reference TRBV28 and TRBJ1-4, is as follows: DVKVTQSSRYLVKRTGEKVFLECVQDMDHENMFWYRQDPGLGLRLIYFSYDVKMKEKGDIPEGYSVSREKKERFSLILESASTNQTSMYLCASSREKLFFGSGTQLSVL.

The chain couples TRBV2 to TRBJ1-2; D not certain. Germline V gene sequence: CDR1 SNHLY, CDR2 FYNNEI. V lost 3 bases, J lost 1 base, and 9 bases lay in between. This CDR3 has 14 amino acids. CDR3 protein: CASSEGRINYGYTF. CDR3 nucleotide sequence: TGTGCCAGCAGTGAGGGCAGGATTAACTATGGCTACACCTTC.

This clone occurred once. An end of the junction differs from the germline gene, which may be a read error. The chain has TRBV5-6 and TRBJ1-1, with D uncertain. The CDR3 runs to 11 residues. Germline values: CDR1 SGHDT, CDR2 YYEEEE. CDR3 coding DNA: TGTGCCAGCAGGAAGTCGGGTGAATCTTTCTTT. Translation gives CASRKSGESFF.

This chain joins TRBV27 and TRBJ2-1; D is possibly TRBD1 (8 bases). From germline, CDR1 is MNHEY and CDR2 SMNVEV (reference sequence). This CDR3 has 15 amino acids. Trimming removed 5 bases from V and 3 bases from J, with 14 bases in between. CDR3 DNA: TGTGCCAGCAGTACAGGGGGGGGGCTCTACAATGAGCAGTTCTTC. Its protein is CASSTGGGLYNEQFF.

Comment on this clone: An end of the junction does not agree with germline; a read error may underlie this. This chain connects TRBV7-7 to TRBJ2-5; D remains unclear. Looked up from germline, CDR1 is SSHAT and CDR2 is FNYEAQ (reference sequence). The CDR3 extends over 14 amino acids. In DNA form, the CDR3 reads TGTGCTAGCAGCTTTTCACACGGACAAGAGACCCAGTACTTC. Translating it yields CASSFSHGQETQYF.

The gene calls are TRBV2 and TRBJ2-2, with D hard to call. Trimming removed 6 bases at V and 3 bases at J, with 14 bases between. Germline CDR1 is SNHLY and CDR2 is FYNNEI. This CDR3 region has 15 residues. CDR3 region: CASRATTSHTGELFF. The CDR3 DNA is TGTGCCAGCAGAGCAACTACTTCCCACACCGGGGAGCTGTTTTTT.

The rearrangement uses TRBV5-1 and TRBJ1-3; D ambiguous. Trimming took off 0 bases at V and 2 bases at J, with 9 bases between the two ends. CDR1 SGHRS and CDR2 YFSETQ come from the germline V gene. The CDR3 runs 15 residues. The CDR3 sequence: CASSLATATGNTIYF. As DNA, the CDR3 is TGCGCCAGCAGCTTGGCAACAGCGACTGGAAACACCATATATTTT.

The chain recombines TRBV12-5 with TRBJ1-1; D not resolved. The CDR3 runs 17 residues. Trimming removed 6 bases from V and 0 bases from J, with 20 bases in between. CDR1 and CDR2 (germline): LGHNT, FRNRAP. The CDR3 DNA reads TGTGCTAGTGGAACAACGACACTCAGTATTATGAACACTGAAGCTTTCTTT. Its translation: CASGTTTLSIMNTEAFF.

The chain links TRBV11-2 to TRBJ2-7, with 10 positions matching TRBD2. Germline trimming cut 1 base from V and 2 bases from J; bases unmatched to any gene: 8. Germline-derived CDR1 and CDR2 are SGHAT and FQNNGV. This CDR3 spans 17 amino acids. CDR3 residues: CASSLASGGLATYEQYF. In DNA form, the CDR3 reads TGTGCCAGCAGCTTAGCTAGCGGGGGATTGGCGACCTACGAGCAGTACTTC.

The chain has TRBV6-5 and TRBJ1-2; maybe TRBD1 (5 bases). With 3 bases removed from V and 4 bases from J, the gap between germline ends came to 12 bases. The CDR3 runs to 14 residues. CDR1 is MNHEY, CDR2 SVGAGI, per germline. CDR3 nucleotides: TGTGCCAGCAGTTATAGGGGTTCTCCCTATGGCTACACCTTC. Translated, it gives CASSYRGSPYGYTF.

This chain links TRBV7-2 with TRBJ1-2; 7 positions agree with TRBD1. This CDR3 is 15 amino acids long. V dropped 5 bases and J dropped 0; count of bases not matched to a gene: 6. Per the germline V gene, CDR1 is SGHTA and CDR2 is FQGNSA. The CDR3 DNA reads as TGTGCCAGCAGCCATAAGGGACAGCCTAACTATGGCTACACCTTC. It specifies CASSHKGQPNYGYTF. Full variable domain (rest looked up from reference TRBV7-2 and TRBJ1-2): GAGVSQSPSNKVTEKGKDVELRCDPISGHTALYWYRQSLGQGLEFLIYFQGNSAPDKSGLPSDRFSAERTGGSVSTLTIQRTQQEDSAVYLCASSHKGQPNYGYTFGSGTRLTVV.

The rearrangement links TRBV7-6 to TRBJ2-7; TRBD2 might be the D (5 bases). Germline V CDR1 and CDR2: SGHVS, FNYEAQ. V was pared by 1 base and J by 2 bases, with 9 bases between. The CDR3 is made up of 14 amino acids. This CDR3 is CASSLGQEAYEQYF. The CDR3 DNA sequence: TGTGCCAGCAGCTTAGGGCAGGAGGCCTACGAGCAGTACTTC.

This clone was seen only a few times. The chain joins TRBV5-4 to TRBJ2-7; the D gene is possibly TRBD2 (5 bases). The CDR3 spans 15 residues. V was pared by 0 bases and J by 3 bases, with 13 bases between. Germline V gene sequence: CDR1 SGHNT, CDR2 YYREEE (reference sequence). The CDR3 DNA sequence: TGTGCCAGCAGCTTGGGAGGGCGCCTCGACTACGAGCAGTACTTC. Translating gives CASSLGGRLDYEQYF.

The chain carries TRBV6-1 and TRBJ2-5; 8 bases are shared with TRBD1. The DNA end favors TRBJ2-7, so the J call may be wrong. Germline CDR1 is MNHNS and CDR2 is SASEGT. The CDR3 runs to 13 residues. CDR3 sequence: CASSVDRGLEQYF. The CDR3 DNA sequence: TGTGCCAGCAGTGTAGACAGGGGCCTCGAGCAGTACTTC.

The DNA for the CDR3 is TGTGCCAGCAGCTTTCTAGGACGGGATCTCTATGGCTACACCTTC. Protein sequence: CASSFLGRDLYGYTF. V is TRBV9 and J is TRBJ1-2; D is unresolved. The CDR3 covers 15 residues. CDR1 is SGDLS and CDR2 is YYNGEE in the germline V gene. V was shortened by 4 bases and J by 4 bases, with 17 bases between the two germline ends.

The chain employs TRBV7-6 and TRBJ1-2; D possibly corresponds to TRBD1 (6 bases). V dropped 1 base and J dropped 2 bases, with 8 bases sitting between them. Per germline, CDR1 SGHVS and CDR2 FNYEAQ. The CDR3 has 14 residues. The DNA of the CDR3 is TGTGCCAGCAGCTTAGTCCAGGGGAACTATGGCTACACCTTC. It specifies CASSLVQGNYGYTF. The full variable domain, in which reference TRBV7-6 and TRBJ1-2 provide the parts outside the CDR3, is GAGVSQSPRYKVTKRGQDVALRCDPISGHVSLYWYRQALGQGPEFLTYFNYEAQQDKSGLPNDRFSAERPEGSISTLTIQRTEQRDSAMYRCASSLVQGNYGYTFGSGTRLTVV.

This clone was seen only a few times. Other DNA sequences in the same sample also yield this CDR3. CDR3 sequence: CASSFGGETQYF. CDR3 nucleotides: TGTGCCAGCAGCTTCGGGGGGGAGACCCAGTACTTC. The rearrangement links TRBV5-4 to TRBJ2-5; 7 nucleotides align to TRBD2. The CDR3 spans 12 residues. CDR1 SGHNT and CDR2 YYREEE come from the germline V gene (reference sequence). J gave up 5 bases and V 2 bases, and 0 bases lay outside the gene matches.

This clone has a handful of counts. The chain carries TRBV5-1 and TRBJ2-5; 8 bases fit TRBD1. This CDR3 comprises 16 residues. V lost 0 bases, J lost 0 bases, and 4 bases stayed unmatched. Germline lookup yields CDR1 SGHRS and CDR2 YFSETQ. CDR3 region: CASSLGRGPHQETQYF. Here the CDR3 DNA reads TGCGCCAGCAGCTTGGGCAGGGGGCCGCACCAAGAGACCCAGTACTTC.

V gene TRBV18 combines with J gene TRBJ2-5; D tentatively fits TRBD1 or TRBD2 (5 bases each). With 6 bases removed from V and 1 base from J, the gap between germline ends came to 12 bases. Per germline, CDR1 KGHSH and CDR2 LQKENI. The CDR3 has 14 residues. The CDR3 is CASSLSGTQETQYF. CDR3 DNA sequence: TGTGCCAGCTCTTTGTCGGGGACCCAAGAGACCCAGTACTTC.

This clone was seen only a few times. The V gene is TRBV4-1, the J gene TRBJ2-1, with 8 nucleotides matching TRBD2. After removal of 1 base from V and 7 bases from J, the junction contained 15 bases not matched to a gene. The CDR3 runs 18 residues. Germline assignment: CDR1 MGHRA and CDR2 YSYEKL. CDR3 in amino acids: CASSQGARRGGLGNEQFF. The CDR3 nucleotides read TGCGCCAGCAGCCAAGGGGCGCGACGGGGGGGCCTAGGGAATGAGCAGTTCTTC.

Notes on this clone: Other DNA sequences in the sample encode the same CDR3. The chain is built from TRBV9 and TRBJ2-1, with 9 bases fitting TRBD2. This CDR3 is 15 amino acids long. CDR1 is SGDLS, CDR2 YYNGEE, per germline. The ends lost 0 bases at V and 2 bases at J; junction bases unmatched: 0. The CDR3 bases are TGTGCCAGCAGCGTAGGCGGGGGGGCCTACAATGAGCAGTTCTTC. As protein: CASSVGGGAYNEQFF.

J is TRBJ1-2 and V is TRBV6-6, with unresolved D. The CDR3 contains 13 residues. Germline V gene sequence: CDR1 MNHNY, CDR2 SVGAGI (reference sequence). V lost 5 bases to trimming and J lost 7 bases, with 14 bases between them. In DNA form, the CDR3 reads TGTGCCAGCAGTCGAAGTGGGAGTATTGGCTACACCTTC. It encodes CASSRSGSIGYTF.

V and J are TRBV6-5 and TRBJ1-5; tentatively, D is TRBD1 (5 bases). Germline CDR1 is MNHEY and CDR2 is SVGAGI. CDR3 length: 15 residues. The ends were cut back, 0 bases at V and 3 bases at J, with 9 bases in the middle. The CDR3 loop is CASSYSGTSNQPQHF. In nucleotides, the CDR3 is TGTGCCAGCAGTTACTCGGGGACCTCCAATCAGCCCCAGCATTTT.

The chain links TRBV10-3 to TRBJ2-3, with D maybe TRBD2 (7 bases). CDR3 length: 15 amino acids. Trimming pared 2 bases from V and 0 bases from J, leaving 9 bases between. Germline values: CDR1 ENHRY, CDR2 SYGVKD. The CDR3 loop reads CAISERGGSTDTQYF. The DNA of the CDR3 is TGTGCCATCAGTGAGAGGGGGGGGAGCACAGATACGCAGTATTTT.

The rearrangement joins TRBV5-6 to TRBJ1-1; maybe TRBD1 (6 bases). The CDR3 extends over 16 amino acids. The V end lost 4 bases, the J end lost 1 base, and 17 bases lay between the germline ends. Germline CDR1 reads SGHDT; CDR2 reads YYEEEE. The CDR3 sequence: CASSPRPGHTNTEAFF. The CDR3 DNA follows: TGTGCCAGCAGCCCAAGACCGGGACATACGAACACTGAAGCTTTCTTT.